Below, 14 T cell receptor beta chains from the same sample are listed, as sequenced in a study of T-cell reconstitution after alpha-beta-depleted transplantation in children. Molecular barcoding with unique molecular identifiers was used for the TCRbeta library. One entry per CDR3 protein results from TCRdb running MiXCR on the PCR reads. The data hold about 540,000 distinct CDR3 sequences, with 20% to 30% observed a single time. Sequencing used PBMCs, obtained before TCRalphabeta/CD19-depleted stem cell transplant. Every receptor here comes from a boy in the first two years of life with Wiskott-Aldrich syndrome, due to receive a stem cell transplant.

The gene calls are TRBV9 and TRBJ2-6; 7 nucleotides line up with TRBD1. From germline, CDR1 is SGDLS and CDR2 YYNGEE. This CDR3 has 16 amino acids. V lost 3 bases to trimming and J lost 0 bases; unmatched junction nucleotides: 3. The CDR3 nucleotides are TGTGCCAGCAGCGGAGACAGGGACTCTGGGGCCAACGTCCTGACTTTC. It translates to CASSGDRDSGANVLTF.

This chain's CDR3 is CASIRDSGRTEAFF. The CDR3 DNA follows: TGTGCCAGCATCCGAGACTCGGGGAGGACTGAAGCTTTCTTT. This chain connects TRBV5-4 to TRBJ1-1; D is unresolved. This CDR3 has 14 amino acids. CDR1 is SGHNT and CDR2 is YYREEE in the germline V gene (reference sequence). The germline V and J ends were trimmed by 6 bases and 5 bases, with 17 bases remaining between them. Supplemented by reference TRBV5-4 and TRBJ1-1, the full variable domain reads ETGVTQSPTHLIKTRGQQVTLRCSSQSGHNTVSWYQQALGQGPQFIFQYYREEENGRGNFPPRFSGLQFPNYSSELNVNALELDDSALYLCASIRDSGRTEAFFGQGTRLTVV.

This clonotype has just a few counts. The rearrangement uses TRBV24-1 and TRBJ2-3; weak D call: TRBD1 (5 bases). V lost 8 bases and J 6 bases, leaving 17 bases between the germline ends. The CDR3 length is 14 residues. The germline V gene encodes CDR1 KGHDR and CDR2 SFDVKD. This CDR3 is CATKSKGLVDTQYF. DNA of the CDR3: TGTGCCACCAAATCTAAGGGGTTGGTGGATACGCAGTATTTT.

This clonotype was picked up a small number of times. V usage is TRBV20-1 and J usage is TRBJ2-7, with 7 bases matching TRBD2. With V trimmed by 4 bases and J by 1 base, 10 bases remained unmatched. The CDR3 totals 15 residues. The germline V gene encodes CDR1 DFQATT and CDR2 SNEGSKA (reference sequence). CDR3: CSATSTSDGSYEQYF. Here the CDR3 DNA reads TGCAGTGCTACGTCCACTAGCGACGGGTCCTACGAGCAGTACTTC.

The chain recombines TRBV12-3 or TRBV12-4 with TRBJ1-1; possibly TRBD1 for D (5 bases). Trimming shortened V by 6 bases and J by 4 bases, and 15 bases separated the two germline ends. This CDR3 is built from 14 residues. Here the CDR3 reads CASRSGGTFTEAFF. DNA of the CDR3: TGTGCCAGCAGGTCCGGGGGAACGTTCACTGAAGCTTTCTTT.

In the case of this clonotype: One end of the junction varies from germline; a read error may be responsible. This chain joins TRBV5-4 and TRBJ2-1, with TRBD2 matching 8 bases. In germline, CDR1 is SGHNT, CDR2 YYREEE (reference sequence). The CDR3 covers 14 residues. Written as DNA, the CDR3 is TGTGCCAGCAGCTCCGGGGGGCTAGCGGGTGTCGGGGTCTTC. This encodes CASSSGGLAGVGVF.

V is TRBV7-2 and J is TRBJ1-3, with D hard to call. Germline CDR1 reads SGHTA; CDR2 reads FQGNSA. Trimming took off 1 base at V and 0 bases at J, with 10 bases between the two ends. This CDR3 has 16 amino acids. CDR3 sequence reads: CASSLDPPASGNTIYF. DNA for the CDR3: TGTGCCAGCAGCTTAGATCCTCCAGCCTCTGGAAACACCATATATTTT.

The sample holds a few counts of this clonotype. This chain joins TRBV5-1 and TRBJ1-1; a possible D gene is TRBD1 (6 bases). The V and J ends lost 2 bases and 2 bases respectively, with 13 bases between them. This CDR3 spans 15 amino acids. Germline CDR1 SGHRS, CDR2 YFSETQ. CDR3 sequence (DNA): TGCGCCAGCAGCTTTATACAGGGACTTAACACTGAAGCTTTCTTT. This translates into CASSFIQGLNTEAFF.

The chain is built from TRBV5-1 and TRBJ1-2; possible D gene TRBD1, 5 bases. Trimming cost V 5 bases and J 0 bases, with 14 bases left between them. Looked up from germline, CDR1 is SGHRS and CDR2 is YFSETQ. This CDR3 is 15 amino acids long. The CDR3 nucleotides read TGCGCCAGCAGACCGGACACGTCAGCTAACTATGGCTACACCTTC. This encodes CASRPDTSANYGYTF. The full variable domain, in which reference TRBV5-1 and TRBJ1-2 provide the parts outside the CDR3, is KAGVTQTPRYLIKTRGQQVTLSCSPISGHRSVSWYQQTPGQGLQFLFEYFSETQRNKGNFPGRFSGRQFSNSRSEMNVSTLELGDSALYLCASRPDTSANYGYTFGSGTRLTVV.

This clonotype was picked up a small number of times. The genes are TRBV5-1 and TRBJ2-1; 7 bases agree with TRBD1. Germline V gives CDR1 SGHRS, CDR2 YFSETQ. The CDR3 has 16 amino acids. V was clipped by 0 bases and J by 3 bases; unmatched bases: 6. CDR3 loop: CASSLVSGQCYNEQFF. CDR3 DNA: TGCGCCAGCAGCTTGGTTTCGGGACAGTGCTACAATGAGCAGTTCTTC.

The gene calls are TRBV12-3 or TRBV12-4 and TRBJ2-3; 7 bases match TRBD2. Trimming took 6 bases from V and 0 from J; bases not matched to a gene: 9. This CDR3 comprises 16 residues. DNA for the CDR3: TGTGCCAGCAGCCCACCTAGCGGACTTAGCACAGATACGCAGTATTTT. Protein sequence: CASSPPSGLSTDTQYF.

This clonotype was detected a few times. This chain uses TRBV28 with TRBJ1-6; tentatively, D is TRBD1 (6 bases). CDR1 and CDR2 (germline): MDHEN, SYDVKM. The CDR3 spans 15 residues. V was trimmed by 3 bases and J by 4 bases, leaving 10 bases between them. CDR3 protein: CASSFRQGYNSPLHF. In nucleotides, the CDR3 is TGTGCCAGCAGTTTCCGGCAGGGGTATAATTCACCCCTCCACTTT.

This clonotype was detected a few times. This rearrangement joins TRBV7-2 to TRBJ2-1; D is tentatively TRBD1 or TRBD2 (6 bases each). This CDR3 region has 13 residues. V lost 5 bases and J lost 10, with 15 bases in between. Germline assignment: CDR1 SGHTA and CDR2 FQGNSA. CDR3 sequence: CASSPEGVGEQFF. The CDR3 DNA sequence: TGTGCCAGCAGCCCGGAGGGGGTGGGGGAGCAGTTCTTC.

The rearrangement links TRBV4-2 to TRBJ2-3; 9 bases map to TRBD2. The CDR3 is made up of 16 amino acids. Germline CDR1 is LGHNA and CDR2 is YNFKEQ. Trimming cost V 0 bases and J 1 base; bases outside gene matches: 2. DNA for the CDR3: TGTGCCAGCAGCCAAGATTGGACTAGCGGCACAGATACGCAGTATTTT. As protein: CASSQDWTSGTDTQYF.